The clone carrying this TCR beta chain was counted a few times. Its antigen is still unknown. Germline assignment: CDR1 LNHDA and CDR2 SQIVND (reference sequence). This CDR3 spans 17 amino acids. Losses at the gene ends were 1 base for V and 0 bases for J; bases not matched to a gene: 8. These data come from a study of beta chain features in type 1 diabetes. Findings and limits, study-wide: TCRB rearrangement may or may not be influenced by HLA type; here this remained unresolved.

Sequenced material consisted of expressed TCRB transcripts (all of the isolated RNA was reverse transcribed). Several million reads on average were seen across naive, central memory and regulatory T cell samples. Here immunoSEQ multiplex PCR was the method, and the copy in TCRdb shows in-frame clones only, minus some. The sample includes fewer than 350,000 clones, around a fifth of them seen just once. Sorted CD4+ subsets: naive, central memory, regulatory, stem cell-like memory (CD45RO/CCR7/CD25/CD127/CD95/CD27 panel). The chain recombines TRBV19 with TRBJ1-1; 7 nucleotides match TRBD1. Sequenced: naive CD4+ T cells from blood. This receptor was obtained from a woman in her late teens or twenties in good health. CDR3 protein: CASSIAPGQDLNTEAFF. CDR3 nucleotide sequence: TGTGCCAGTAGTATAGCCCCCGGACAGGATTTGAACACTGAAGCTTTCTTT.